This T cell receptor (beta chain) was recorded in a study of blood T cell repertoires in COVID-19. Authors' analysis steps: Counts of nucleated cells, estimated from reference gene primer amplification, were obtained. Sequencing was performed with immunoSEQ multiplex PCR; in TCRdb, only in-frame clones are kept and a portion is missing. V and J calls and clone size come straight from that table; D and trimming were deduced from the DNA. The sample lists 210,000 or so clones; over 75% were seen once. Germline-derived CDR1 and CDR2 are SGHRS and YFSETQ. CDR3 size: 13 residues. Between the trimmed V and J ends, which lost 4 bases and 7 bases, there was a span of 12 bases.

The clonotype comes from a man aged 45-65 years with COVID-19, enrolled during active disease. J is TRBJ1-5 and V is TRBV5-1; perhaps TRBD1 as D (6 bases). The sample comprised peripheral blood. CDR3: CASSPDSDQPQHF. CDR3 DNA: TGCGCCAGCAGCCCGGACAGCGACCAGCCCCAGCATTTT.